The clone carrying this T cell receptor beta chain was detected many times. Per the germline V gene, CDR1 is LNHDA and CDR2 is SQIVND (reference sequence). This CDR3 has 16 residues. V lost 5 bases and J lost 9; bases outside the gene matches: 12. These data originate in a study of cytotoxic CD8 clonotypes in ibrutinib-treated CLL. Produced via immunoSEQ multiplex PCR; TCRdb's table is partial and in-frame only. The repertoire consists of roughly 42,000 clones, with 68% occurring once and the leading ten covering 6.5% to 8%. The TCR sequence derives from a human donor with chronic lymphocytic leukemia. The chain couples TRBV19 to TRBJ1-4; TRBD1 matches 10 bases. This specimen was PBMCs, taken at disease progression, from a patient treated with ibrutinib. CDR3 sequence reads: CASSSPGDRGDQKLFF. The DNA for the CDR3 is TGTGCCAGTAGTTCTCCCGGGGACAGGGGAGATCAAAAACTGTTTTTT.